This is a list of T cell receptor beta chains from one sample in a study of blood T cell repertoires in COVID-19. The assay was immunoSEQ multiplex PCR, and TCRdb's table has in-frame clones only and misses some. The data contain 150,000 or so clones, approximately 86% of them singletons. Material: peripheral blood. These receptors were taken from a woman in her 50s with acute or convalescent COVID-19. Each CDR3 is given with its conserved first and last residue. The order of the fields is D gene, J gene, clone size, V gene, CDR3 DNA, CDR3 protein. D genes are given only for firm matches. The size of a clone is reported for some rows only, either as once, few or many, or as a class for expanded clones.

>TRBD2|TRBJ2-1|NA|TRBV5-1
TGCGCCAGCACCCAAGACGCTTCGGGGGGGAGCAATGAGCAGTTCTTC
CASTQDASGGSNEQFF
>NA|TRBJ1-2|NA|TRBV3-1/TRBV3-2
TGTGCCAGCAGCCAAGATCTAAGGGGCGACTATGGCTACACCTTC
CASSQDLRGDYGYTF
>NA|TRBJ1-2|NA|TRBV21-1
TGTGCCAGCAGGACAGGTGTAAGTAACTATGGCTACACCTTC
CASRTGVSNYGYTF
>NA|TRBJ1-2|NA|TRBV12-3/TRBV12-4
TGTGCCAGCAGTTTGAACAGATACTATGGCTACACCTTC
CASSLNRYYGYTF
>NA|TRBJ1-2|NA|TRBV6-5
TGTGCCAGCAAAGTGGATCAGGCCTCCGAAGGCTACACCTTC
CASKVDQASEGYTF
>NA|TRBJ2-3|NA|TRBV6-5
TGTGCCAGCAGTTACCCAAACACAGATACGCAGTATTTT
CASSYPNTDTQYF
>NA|TRBJ2-2|once|TRBV5-6
TGTGCCAGCAGCTTGGTGGTAGCGTCGTACACCGGGGAGCTGTTTTTT
CASSLVVASYTGELFF
>NA|TRBJ2-1|NA|TRBV11-1
TGTGCCAGCAGCTGGAGGGTAGGGGACAATGAGCAGTTCTTC
CASSWRVGDNEQFF
>NA|TRBJ1-1|once|TRBV3-1/TRBV3-2
TGTGCCAGCAGCCAAGAGTGGGGGGGACCCAACACTGAAGCTTTCTTT
CASSQEWGGPNTEAFF
>NA|TRBJ2-5|NA|TRBV2
TGTGCCAGCAGTTCCGACAGGCATCAAGAGACCCAGTACTTC
CASSSDRHQETQYF
>NA|TRBJ2-7|NA|TRBV12-3/TRBV12-4
TGTGCCAGCAGTTTAGTGATAGATGTCGAGCAGTACTTC
CASSLVIDVEQYF
>NA|TRBJ1-2|NA|TRBV7-9
TGTGCCAGCAGCTACATCAATATGGGCTACACCTTC
CASSYINMGYTF
>NA|TRBJ2-1|NA|TRBV4-3
TGCGCCAGCAGCCAAGCACACTCCTACAATGAGCAGTTCTTC
CASSQAHSYNEQFF
>NA|TRBJ2-3|NA|TRBV27
TGTGCCAGCAGTCCGGGTCTTGGCACAGATACGCAGTATTTT
CASSPGLGTDTQYF
>NA|TRBJ2-5|NA|TRBV6-6
TGTGCCAGCAGTTGGGGGGGCGGCGGCCAAGAGACCCAGTACTTC
CASSWGGGGQETQYF
>NA|TRBJ1-4|NA|TRBV29-1
TGCAGCGTTGGTACAGGGTTGGATGAAAAACTGTTTTTT
CSVGTGLDEKLFF
>NA|TRBJ1-5|once|TRBV6-2/TRBV6-3
TGTGCCAGCAGCAAGGAGGGGTCGAGGCAGCCCCAGCATTTT
CASSKEGSRQPQHF
>NA|TRBJ1-6|few|TRBV5-1
TGCGCCAGCAGCTCCCCAGGGAATTCACCCCTCCACTTT
CASSSPGNSPLHF